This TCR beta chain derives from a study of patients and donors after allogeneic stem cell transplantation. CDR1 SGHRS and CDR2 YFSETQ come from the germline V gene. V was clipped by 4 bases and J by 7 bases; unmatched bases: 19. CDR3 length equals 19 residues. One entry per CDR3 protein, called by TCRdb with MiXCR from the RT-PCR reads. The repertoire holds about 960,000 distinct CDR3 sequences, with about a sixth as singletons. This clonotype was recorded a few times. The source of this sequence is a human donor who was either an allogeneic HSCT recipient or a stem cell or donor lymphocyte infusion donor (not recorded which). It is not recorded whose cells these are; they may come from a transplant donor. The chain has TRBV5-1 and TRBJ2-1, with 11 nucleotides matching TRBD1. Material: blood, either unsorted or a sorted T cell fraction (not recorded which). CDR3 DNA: TGCGCCAGCAGCACCGGACAGGGGGCGGTGTGGTTGGGTCATAATGAGCAGTTCTTC. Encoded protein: CASSTGQGAVWLGHNEQFF.